The count of the clone carrying this T cell receptor (beta chain) is one. An end of the junction does not agree with germline; a read error may underlie this. The data originate from a study of tumor-infiltrating lymphocytes in primary liver carcinoma. In the study overall: Measuring roughly 4.2 to 10 cm across, the tumors were staged as T1-T3 N0M0.

Germline CDR1 ENHRY, CDR2 SYGVKD. The CDR3 has 15 amino acids. Both RNA and DNA were isolated together from around 20-30 mg of bulk tissue that had not been sorted. TCR beta cDNA came from about 500 ng total RNA, primed with a constant-region primer. Three nested multiplex PCR rounds of slightly modified ARM-PCR generated TCR beta libraries. With TRBV1-TRBV30 forward primers and a C-beta reverse primer, the first two PCR rounds were run for approximately 10 cycles each. TCRdb processed the multiplex PCR reads anew with MiXCR; each CDR3 protein has one entry. The table lists roughly 100,000 distinct CDR3 sequences, approximately 70% of them singletons.

The TCR was taken from a woman aged 55 to 70 with primary liver carcinoma and hepatitis B virus infection. The material sequenced was liver tumor tissue from sampling region 2. Subset in this sample: tumor region T2, inferior pole. This chain links TRBV10-3 with TRBJ2-1, with 9 nucleotides matching TRBD2. Here the CDR3 DNA reads TGTGCCATCAGTGAGCAAATAGCGGGAGCTCATGACCAGTTCTTC. This translates into CAISEQIAGAHDQFF.